This TCR beta chain appears in the sequencing data of a study of human T cells and chemical hapten exposure. At the level of the study: Patients received weekly diphenylcyclopropenone doses to the scalp throughout the approximately 24-week study. TCR yields per sample varied mostly from small pooled library volume differences. Overall study findings and caveats: Alopecia in all donors means immunity may differ from healthy individuals. DPC sensitization left the count of TCRs above 1 in 1000 unchanged.

Points on this clonotype: Its antigen remains unidentified.

TCRdb analysed the RACE reads with MiXCR anew, one entry per CDR3 protein. The sample records 180,000 or so distinct CDR3 sequences, about a fifth being singletons. The V gene's germline CDR1 is DFQATT and CDR2 SNEGSKA (reference sequence). Germline trimming cut 2 bases from V and 4 bases from J; bases unmatched to any gene: 8. The CDR3 sequence is 15 residues long. Time point specified: patch test 1, 2 weeks after DPC sensitization. Indicated treatment: therapeutic diphenylcyclopropenone sensitization with weekly scalp DPC. Source: whole blood, taken in connection with sensitization to the hapten diphenylcyclopropenone (DPC). This chain uses TRBV20-1 with TRBJ2-5, with TRBD2 identical over 9 bases. The TCR originated in a woman between 45 and 60 years old with alopecia areata. Some clones in this sample may be carry-over from other donors' samples. The CDR3 region has the DNA TGCAGTGCTAGATCGGGTAGCGGGAGTGGAGAGACCCAGTACTTC. Protein product: CSARSGSGSGETQYF.